A selection of T cell receptor beta chains follows, all from one sample in a study of shared clonotypes between healthy human individuals. TCRdb keeps only in-frame clones here, not all; method: immunoSEQ multiplex PCR. The data hold millions of clones, with approximately 90% observed a single time. The sample was naive CD4+ T cells sorted from blood. The source of these receptors is a man between 18 and 29 years old in good health. CDR3s leave out the opening cysteine and the closing phenylalanine or tryptophan. D genes are given only for firm matches.

TRBV6-1	NA	ASRDSYNSPLH
TRBV5-1	TRBD2	ASSLGAGGADTQY
TRBV6-5	NA	ASSGGGQPQH
TRBV6-1	NA	ASSRDWTDTQY
TRBV9	TRBD1	ASSAGDSTGNTIY
TRBV9	NA	ASSPPSVTDTQY
TRBV6-5	NA	ASSWGGGGALYEQY
TRBV6-5	NA	ASSYRVLSAYNEQF
TRBV9	NA	ASSAGGANSPLH
TRBV9	NA	ASSVDGIPNEETQY
TRBV18	NA	ASSPRTRNLGAKNIQY
TRBV23-1	TRBD2	ASGTNGRQQPVSHNEQF
TRBV18	NA	ASSPRDGEAF
TRBV18	NA	ASSKQTGGETQY
TRBV6-5	TRBD1	ASRGTDTGELF
TRBV9	NA	ASSVDGQSYNGQF
TRBV10-1	NA	ASSEKVRGPHPDTQY
TRBV11-2	TRBD1	ASSLDQGTAQGLQETQY
TRBV6-1	NA	ASRPAGNYGYT
TRBV19	TRBD1	ASSTRDRATNEKLF
TRBV7-9	TRBD1	ASSSNRGRGETQY
TRBV11-2	NA	ASSLLIHTGELF
TRBV28	NA	ASRETGELF
TRBV11-2	NA	APRGDRKYEQY
TRBV30	NA	AWNQHRSTDTQY
TRBV6-1	NA	ASRRTDNYGYT
TRBV14	NA	ASSQDEGGGGSPLH
TRBV7-9	TRBD1	ASSPGQGNQPQH
TRBV7-9	NA	ASSLDFQGPKDEQY
TRBV6-1	NA	ASSDSGANQPQH
TRBV5-4	NA	ASSAGLNEQY
TRBV10-3	NA	ATTGSGELF
TRBV27	TRBD1	ASRPGTVSGNTIY
TRBV6-5	TRBD1	ASSGQGYTEAF
TRBV19	NA	ASSPTLNLRNEQF
TRBV6-5	NA	ASSSQTRLYQETQY
TRBV29-1	TRBD1	SVRQGVDQPQH
TRBV9	TRBD1	ASSPREGAFGNTIY
TRBV5-4	NA	ASSAKHRDDEQY
TRBV25-1	TRBD2	ASSASGGALTGELF
TRBV4-1	TRBD1	ASSLAQGAGNQPQH
TRBV7-3	NA	ASRGSDGADTEAF
TRBV11-2	NA	ASSLEGKGAQY